One sample yielded the 28 T cell receptor beta chains listed below, sequenced in a study of T-cell reconstitution after alpha-beta-depleted transplantation in children. TCRbeta library construction was performed incorporating unique molecular identifiers. TCRdb analysed the PCR reads with MiXCR anew, one entry per CDR3 protein. The profile shows about 610,000 distinct CDR3 sequences, more than 9% of them singletons. The specimen comprised PBMCs from the stem cell graft donor, sampled from the stem cell graft. These TCRs come from a human donor who donated a stem cell graft to a child with acute myeloid leukemia.

This chain joins TRBV4-2 and TRBJ1-2, with a possible D match to TRBD1 (6 bases). CDR1 is LGHNA and CDR2 is YNFKEQ in the germline V gene. V was pared by 4 bases and J by 2 bases, with 17 bases between. The CDR3 extends over 16 amino acids. The CDR3 DNA is TGTGCCAGCAGCCCCAAGTACAGGGCAGAAAACTATGGCTACACCTTC. Translating gives CASSPKYRAENYGYTF.

This clonotype was observed many times. The genes are TRBV3-1 and TRBJ2-1; D remains unclear. V lost 5 bases to trimming and J lost 13 bases, with 15 bases between them. Germline V gene lookup returns CDR1 LGHDT and CDR2 YNNKEL (reference sequence). The CDR3 length is 12 residues. CDR3 sequence (DNA): TGTGCCAGCAGCGTGAGTGGGGTGAGCCAGTTCTTC. Protein: CASSVSGVSQFF.

This clonotype was counted at least ten times. The J gene is TRBJ2-7, the V gene TRBV4-3; D remains ambiguous. The CDR3 runs to 13 residues. Trimming removed 0 bases at V and 1 base at J, with 4 bases between. Per the germline V gene, CDR1 is LGHNA and CDR2 is YSLEER. The CDR3 nucleotides read TGCGCCAGCAGCCAAGAGAGGTCCTACGAGCAGTACTTC. This gives the protein CASSQERSYEQYF.

This rearrangement joins TRBV9 to TRBJ2-7; D ambiguous. Germline assignment: CDR1 SGDLS and CDR2 YYNGEE. This CDR3 is 14 amino acids long. The V end was cut by 0 bases, the J end by 4 bases, with 11 bases between. The CDR3 is CASSVGVSKYEQYF. The CDR3 DNA follows: TGTGCCAGCAGCGTAGGGGTCAGCAAGTACGAGCAGTACTTC.

This clonotype was detected only a few times. The chain uses TRBV12-5 and TRBJ2-5; a weak D match, TRBD1 (5 bases). This CDR3 has 12 residues. The germline V gene has CDR1 LGHNT and CDR2 FRNRAP. V gave up 1 base and J gave up 7 bases, with 7 bases separating them. In DNA, the CDR3 is TGTGCTAGTGGTTTGGGGCAGGGGACCCAGTACTTC. Translated, it gives CASGLGQGTQYF.

This clonotype has a count of ten or more. The V call is TRBV14, the J call TRBJ2-1; 8 bases agree with TRBD2. Trimming cost V 4 bases and J 12 bases; bases outside gene matches: 17. CDR1 is SGHDN, CDR2 FVKESK, per germline. This CDR3 contains 16 residues. CDR3 coding DNA: TGTGCCAGCAGCCCCCTTGGGGAATTAGCGGGATTTCGGCAGTTCTTC. Amino acids: CASSPLGELAGFRQFF. Using reference TRBV14 and TRBJ2-1 for the parts outside the CDR3, the full variable domain is EAGVTQFPSHSVIEKGQTVTLRCDPISGHDNLYWYRRVMGKEIKFLLHFVKESKQDESGMPNNRFLAERTGGTYSTLKVQPAELEDSGVYFCASSPLGELAGFRQFFGPGTRLTVL.

This clonotype was counted ten times or more. This CDR3 is CASNLRDSTDTQYF. The CDR3 DNA sequence: TGCGCCAGCAACCTCAGGGATAGCACAGATACGCAGTATTTT. The chain links TRBV5-1 to TRBJ2-3, with D possibly being TRBD1 (5 bases). This CDR3 comprises 14 residues. Germline CDR1 reads SGHRS; CDR2 reads YFSETQ. Trimming took off 6 bases at V and 0 bases at J, with 11 bases between the two ends.

This rearrangement joins TRBV20-1 to TRBJ1-1; the D is unclear. Germline loops: CDR1 DFQATT, CDR2 SNEGSKA (reference sequence). This CDR3 has 10 residues. V gave up 3 bases and J gave up 6 bases, with 5 bases separating them. The CDR3 nucleotides read TGCAGTGCTAGTATTGCTGAAGCTTTCTTT. It yields the protein CSASIAEAFF.

This clonotype was seen a handful of times. The chain employs TRBV19 and TRBJ2-6, with D unresolved. Trimming took 7 bases from V and 1 from J, leaving 20 bases between them. Germline CDR1 and CDR2: LNHDA and SQIVND (reference sequence). The length of the CDR3 is 18 residues. Written as DNA, the CDR3 is TGTGCCAGTACCGCGTCCGGGCGGAAGGTTTCTGGGGCCAACGTCCTGACTTTC. It specifies CASTASGRKVSGANVLTF.

This clonotype was recorded at least ten times. The chain carries TRBV25-1 and TRBJ2-1, with TRBD2 matching over 9 bases. Looked up from germline, CDR1 is MGHDK and CDR2 is SYGVNS. This CDR3 spans 15 amino acids. V lost 3 bases and J lost 10; bases outside the gene matches: 10. The CDR3 here is CASSEVASGAREQFF. The CDR3 DNA is TGTGCCAGCAGTGAGGTTGCTAGCGGGGCGAGGGAGCAGTTCTTC.

This clonotype was seen more than once but under ten times. V and J are TRBV7-9 and TRBJ2-1; no reliable D call. V gave up 0 bases and J gave up 6 bases, with 9 bases separating them. Germline V gene lookup returns CDR1 SEHNR and CDR2 FQNEAQ (reference sequence). The CDR3 sequence is 14 residues long. The CDR3 region is CASSLAKGVNEQFF. The DNA of the CDR3 is TGTGCCAGCAGCTTAGCGAAGGGCGTCAATGAGCAGTTCTTC.

This clonotype was detected a few times. The chain uses TRBV9 and TRBJ2-1, with D possibly TRBD2 on 7 matching bases. The CDR3 sequence is 16 residues long. CDR1 and CDR2 from the germline V gene are SGDLS and YYNGEE. Trimming removed 2 bases at V and 9 bases at J, with 21 bases between. The CDR3 DNA reads TGTGCCAGCAGCGTGGATGGGGGGAGGGGGTTGAGTGAGCAGTTCTTC. Protein: CASSVDGGRGLSEQFF.

V gene TRBV19 combines with J gene TRBJ2-1, with a tentative D call TRBD2 (6 bases). V was shortened by 5 bases and J by 5 bases, with 16 bases between the two germline ends. This CDR3 region has 15 residues. Looked up from germline, CDR1 is LNHDA and CDR2 is SQIVND (reference sequence). The DNA of the CDR3 is TGTGCCAGTAGTCCCCGCGGTAGCGGAGACAATGAGCAGTTCTTC. As protein: CASSPRGSGDNEQFF.

The table lists this clonotype with a few counts. This chain uses TRBV27 with TRBJ1-1, with D possibly matching TRBD1 (5 bases). The V gene's germline CDR1 is MNHEY and CDR2 SMNVEV (reference sequence). The CDR3 sequence is 13 residues long. V was shortened by 7 bases and J by 4 bases, with 13 bases between the two germline ends. CDR3 loop: CASTPRGGTEAFF. In DNA form, the CDR3 reads TGTGCCAGCACCCCTCGGGGGGGCACTGAAGCTTTCTTT.

In this sample, this clonotype turned up many times. The CDR3 region is CASSRGQSTDTQYF. CDR3 sequence (DNA): TGTGCCAGCAGCCGGGGGCAAAGCACAGATACGCAGTATTTT. The chain links TRBV3-1 to TRBJ2-3, with D perhaps matching TRBD1 (6 bases). V was pared by 4 bases and J by 0 bases, with 8 bases between. The CDR3 covers 14 residues. CDR1 LGHDT and CDR2 YNNKEL come from the germline V gene (reference sequence).

J is TRBJ2-5 and V is TRBV5-6, with TRBD1 matching 7 bases. Per germline, CDR1 SGHDT and CDR2 YYEEEE. The CDR3 contains 15 residues. After removal of 1 base from V and 2 bases from J, the junction contained 5 bases not matched to a gene. CDR3 in amino acids: CASSLWDRSQETQYF. The CDR3 coding sequence is TGTGCCAGCAGCTTGTGGGACAGATCACAAGAGACCCAGTACTTC.

This clonotype was detected a few times. V usage is TRBV20-1 and J usage is TRBJ1-5, with D unclear. Germline V gene sequence: CDR1 DFQATT, CDR2 SNEGSKA (reference sequence). The CDR3 sequence is 10 residues long. Trimming took off 6 bases at V and 6 bases at J, with 6 bases between the two ends. CDR3 amino acids: CSAGGQPQHF. The CDR3 DNA follows: TGCAGTGCCGGAGGTCAGCCCCAGCATTTT.

In its sample, this clonotype was seen many times. CDR3 loop: CASSLGTGFTLHF. The DNA of the CDR3 is TGTGCCAGCAGCTTGGGAACAGGGTTTACCCTCCACTTT. The V and J genes are TRBV7-2 and TRBJ1-6, with a tentative D call TRBD1 (6 bases). The V gene lost 3 bases and the J gene lost 14 bases, with 14 bases spanning the gap. This CDR3 contains 13 residues. Germline V gene data show CDR1 as SGHTA and CDR2 as FQGNSA.

A few counts support this clonotype. The genes are TRBV29-1 and TRBJ2-7; 11 nucleotides align to TRBD2. CDR1 is SQVTM and CDR2 is ANQGSEA in the germline V gene. J gave up 6 bases and V 0 bases, and 4 bases lay outside the gene matches. This CDR3 region has 14 residues. Written as DNA, the CDR3 is TGCAGCGTTGAAGAGAGAACTAGCGGGAGCGAGCAGTACTTC. Its translation: CSVEERTSGSEQYF.

The V gene is TRBV6-4, the J gene TRBJ1-1; D might be TRBD1 (5 bases). This CDR3 is 17 amino acids long. V lost 3 bases, J lost 3 bases, and 20 bases lay in between. Germline CDR1 and CDR2: MRHNA and SNTAGT. The CDR3 DNA sequence: TGTGCCAGCAGTGAGGGGACTGGGTATCCCCTCGACACTGAAGCTTTCTTT. It yields the protein CASSEGTGYPLDTEAFF.

CDR3 bases: TGTGCCAGCAGTTACGGTGGAGCTAATCAGCCCCAGCATTTT. This codes for CASSYGGANQPQHF. The chain carries TRBV6-5 and TRBJ1-5; D gene ambiguous. The germline gives CDR1 MNHEY, CDR2 SVGAGI. V shed 2 bases and J shed 4 bases, with 9 bases lying between them. The CDR3 covers 14 residues.

The rearrangement uses TRBV29-1 and TRBJ1-1; D gene unclear. The V end lost 7 bases, the J end lost 5 bases, and 20 bases lay between the germline ends. The CDR3 sequence is 14 residues long. Germline V gives CDR1 SQVTM, CDR2 ANQGSEA. The CDR3 loop reads CSALEGQPWTEAFF. The CDR3 coding sequence is TGCAGCGCCTTGGAAGGGCAGCCCTGGACTGAAGCTTTCTTT.

This clonotype was detected only a few times. V and J are TRBV2 and TRBJ2-1; 13 bases match TRBD2. This CDR3 is 17 amino acids long. The ends lost 8 bases at V and 0 bases at J; junction bases unmatched: 7. Germline CDR1 SNHLY, CDR2 FYNNEI. The CDR3 region is CASGTSGTKISYNEQFF. The CDR3 DNA reads as TGTGCCAGCGGGACTAGCGGGACAAAAATCTCCTACAATGAGCAGTTCTTC.

In this sample, this clonotype turned up many times. The rearrangement joins TRBV7-2 to TRBJ2-7, with TRBD2 matching over 7 bases. CDR3 length equals 15 residues. V shed 1 base and J 6 bases; nucleotides not matched to a gene: 9. Germline V gives CDR1 SGHTA, CDR2 FQGNSA. CDR3 bases: TGTGCCAGCAGCTTAGAGGCGGGAGAGTCCCCCGAGCAGTACTTC. As protein: CASSLEAGESPEQYF.

Ten or more counts support this clonotype. The chain uses TRBV7-2 and TRBJ2-7, with D uncertain. The CDR3 totals 13 residues. Between the trimmed V and J ends, which lost 0 bases and 6 bases, there was a span of 9 bases. Germline CDR1 and CDR2: SGHTA and FQGNSA. CDR3 coding DNA: TGTGCCAGCAGCTTAGCAGGGTTAGGCGAGCAGTACTTC. Encoded protein: CASSLAGLGEQYF.

This clonotype was seen a few times. CDR3 in DNA: TGTGCCAGCAGCTTAGAAGGGACTAGTGTTCCAGATACGCAGTATTTT. Protein product: CASSLEGTSVPDTQYF. The chain carries TRBV7-2 and TRBJ2-3; 8 positions match TRBD2. This CDR3 has 16 residues. V lost 1 base, J lost 4 bases, and 7 bases stayed unmatched. The germline V gene has CDR1 SGHTA and CDR2 FQGNSA.

The sample holds many counts of this clonotype. The chain links TRBV4-2 to TRBJ2-2; D perhaps matches TRBD1 (5 bases). In germline, CDR1 is LGHNA, CDR2 YNFKEQ. V was trimmed by 4 bases and J by 5 bases, leaving 11 bases between them. The CDR3 is 14 amino acids. CDR3 loop: CASSLETGTGELFF. CDR3 in DNA: TGTGCCAGCAGCCTTGAAACAGGTACCGGGGAGCTGTTTTTT.

This clonotype was observed at least ten times. V and J are TRBV9 and TRBJ1-6; D is possibly TRBD1 (6 bases). V was cut by 4 bases and J by 4 bases, with 15 bases left in between. This CDR3 is 16 amino acids long. Germline values: CDR1 SGDLS, CDR2 YYNGEE. The CDR3 DNA sequence: TGTGCCAGCAGCCCAATGACAGGAGCTTATAATTCACCCCTCCACTTT. This sequence encodes CASSPMTGAYNSPLHF.